One sample yielded the 29 T cell receptor beta chains listed below, sequenced in a study of PD-1 blockade in classical Hodgkin lymphoma. Some clones are missing from TCRdb's copy, which holds only in-frame ones; the method was immunoSEQ multiplex PCR. The sample includes 17,000 or so clones, around 90% of them seen just once. This sample's time point: newly diagnosed, previously untreated cHL patient sample. Material: peripheral blood mononuclear cells (PBMCs). All receptors come from a human donor with classical Hodgkin lymphoma.

The chain combines TRBV4-1 with TRBJ1-4; D is unclear. Per the germline V gene, CDR1 is MGHRA and CDR2 is YSYEKL. Trimming removed 1 base at V and 8 bases at J, with 11 bases between. This CDR3 has 14 residues. CDR3 DNA: TGCGCCAGCAGCCAAGTCCCCACGAGAGAAAAACTGTTTTTT. Amino acid sequence: CASSQVPTREKLFF.

This clone occurred a few times. The V gene is TRBV7-2, the J gene TRBJ2-7; 9 nucleotides align to TRBD2. The CDR3 has 20 residues. The germline V gene encodes CDR1 SGHTA and CDR2 FQGNSA. V shed 0 bases, J shed 2 bases, and the junction held 17 bases outside the gene matches. The CDR3 DNA reads as TGTGCCAGCAGCTTAGCCAGCCTAGACCTAGCGGGAAGGGGGACCTACGAGCAGTACTTC. Its protein is CASSLASLDLAGRGTYEQYF.

The chain has TRBV19 and TRBJ2-2; 10 bases agree with TRBD1. Losses at the gene ends were 9 bases for V and 4 bases for J; bases not matched to a gene: 5. Germline CDR1 LNHDA, CDR2 SQIVND (reference sequence). This CDR3 contains 14 residues. The CDR3 spells CASGTGAGTGELFF. The DNA of the CDR3 is TGTGCCAGCGGGACAGGGGCGGGCACCGGGGAGCTGTTTTTT.

The chain combines TRBV18 with TRBJ2-1; TRBD2 aligns across 9 bases. With V trimmed by 2 bases and J by 4 bases, 6 bases remained unmatched. CDR3 length: 16 residues. Germline V gene lookup returns CDR1 KGHSH and CDR2 LQKENI. The chain's CDR3 is CASSPYLGLAYNEQFF. Here the CDR3 DNA reads TGTGCCAGCTCACCATACTTGGGACTAGCTTACAATGAGCAGTTCTTC.

This clone was seen just once. This chain connects TRBV28 to TRBJ2-6; D is uncertain. This CDR3 has 16 residues. Trimming left V 2 bases short and J 0 bases short, with 8 bases between. Per the germline V gene, CDR1 is MDHEN and CDR2 is SYDVKM. The CDR3 sequence is CASSLPAHSGANVLTF. The CDR3 DNA sequence: TGTGCCAGCAGTTTACCCGCGCACTCTGGGGCCAACGTCCTGACTTTC.

The chain is built from TRBV30 and TRBJ1-1; 11 bases agree with TRBD1. V lost 4 bases, J lost 7 bases, and 8 bases stayed unmatched. The CDR3 is made up of 14 amino acids. Germline-derived CDR1 and CDR2 are GTSNPN and SVGIG (reference sequence). The CDR3 reads CAWTRTGGDFEAFF. For the CDR3, the DNA is TGTGCCTGGACCCGGACAGGGGGCGATTTTGAAGCTTTCTTT.

This clone appeared a few times. The V and J genes are TRBV6-5 and TRBJ1-2; D gene unclear. The CDR3 extends over 13 amino acids. Germline V gene lookup returns CDR1 MNHEY and CDR2 SVGAGI. Trimming cost V 6 bases and J 4 bases, with 12 bases left between them. The DNA of the CDR3 is TGTGCCAGCAGGGACTCCGGGTCCTATGGCTACACCTTC. It yields the protein CASRDSGSYGYTF.

The J gene is TRBJ1-4, the V gene TRBV5-1; 9 nucleotides align to TRBD1. The CDR3 consists of 15 residues. Germline CDR1 reads SGHRS; CDR2 reads YFSETQ. The trim removed 1 base at V and 8 bases at J, leaving 6 bases unmatched. The CDR3 region is CASSLTQGAKEKLFF. The CDR3 coding sequence is TGCGCCAGCAGCTTGACACAGGGGGCGAAAGAAAAACTGTTTTTT.

The rearrangement joins TRBV6-5 to TRBJ2-1; 9 nucleotides agree with TRBD2. The germline gives CDR1 MNHEY, CDR2 SVGAGI. V shed 0 bases and J 2 bases; nucleotides not matched to a gene: 2. The CDR3 runs 16 residues. The CDR3 is CASSYSGGRAYNEQFF. CDR3 nucleotide sequence: TGTGCCAGCAGTTACTCGGGCGGGAGGGCCTACAATGAGCAGTTCTTC.

The chain has TRBV5-4 and TRBJ2-7, with 9 bases fitting TRBD2. V trimming: 4 bases; J trimming: 2 bases; junction bases outside the gene matches: 7. CDR1 and CDR2 from the germline V gene are SGHNT and YYREEE (reference sequence). The CDR3 loop spans 15 amino acids. The CDR3 region has the DNA TGTGCCAGCAGCCCGACTAGCGGTAGAGCCTACGAGCAGTACTTC. Translated, it gives CASSPTSGRAYEQYF.

In DNA, the CDR3 is TGTGCCAGTAGTATTGGAGCGGGAGTTGGCGAGCAGTACTTC. This translates into CASSIGAGVGEQYF. This chain connects TRBV19 to TRBJ2-7, with TRBD2 matching 8 bases. There are 14 residues in the CDR3. CDR1 is LNHDA, CDR2 SQIVND, per germline (reference sequence). V lost 3 bases to trimming and J lost 6 bases; unmatched junction nucleotides: 7.

This chain connects TRBV11-3 to TRBJ2-2; D ambiguous. Per the germline V gene, CDR1 is SGHNT and CDR2 is YENEEA. The CDR3 totals 13 residues. V was clipped by 1 base and J by 5 bases, with 5 bases between them. In nucleotides, the CDR3 is TGTGCCAGCAGCTTAGTAGCTACCGGGGAGCTGTTTTTT. Protein product: CASSLVATGELFF. The full variable domain, its missing parts supplied by reference TRBV11-3 and TRBJ2-2, is EAGVVQSPRYKIIEKKQPVAFWCNPISGHNTLYWYLQNLGQGPELLIRYENEEAVDDSQLPKDRFSAERLKGVDSTLKIQPAELGDSAVYLCASSLVATGELFFGEGSRLTVL.

The rearrangement links TRBV20-1 to TRBJ2-1; D is undetermined. Germline V CDR1 and CDR2: DFQATT, SNEGSKA (reference sequence). This CDR3 region has 11 residues. Trimming removed 3 bases at V and 3 bases at J, with 3 bases between. The CDR3 region has the DNA TGCAGTGCTAGTAGCTACAATGAGCAGTTCTTC. Translation gives CSASSYNEQFF.

The V call is TRBV28, the J call TRBJ1-1; D gene uncertain. Trimming left V 8 bases short and J 10 bases short, with 14 bases between. CDR3 length: 11 amino acids. Germline loops: CDR1 MDHEN, CDR2 SYDVKM. Written as DNA, the CDR3 is TGTGCCAGCTTGAGACCAGGAAGAGCTTTCTTT. Its translation is CASLRPGRAFF.

The gene calls are TRBV18 and TRBJ2-1, with no clear D. Trimming removed 2 bases at V and 2 bases at J, with 4 bases between. CDR1 and CDR2 (germline): KGHSH, LQKENI. This CDR3 is built from 13 residues. The CDR3 protein is CASSPVPYNEQFF. CDR3 bases: TGTGCCAGCTCACCAGTGCCCTACAATGAGCAGTTCTTC. The full variable domain, completed using reference TRBV18 and TRBJ2-1, is NAGVMQNPRHLVRRRGQEARLRCSPMKGHSHVYWYRQLPEEGLKFMVYLQKENIIDESGMPKERFSAEFPKEGPSILRIQQVVRGDSAAYFCASSPVPYNEQFFGPGTRLTVL.

V is TRBV5-4 and J is TRBJ2-7; TRBD2 is a possible D gene (5 bases). The V gene lost 2 bases and the J gene lost 1 base, with 13 bases spanning the gap. Germline CDR1 is SGHNT and CDR2 is YYREEE (reference sequence). The CDR3 is 15 residues long. The chain's CDR3 is CASSLTGRGSYEQYF. Written as DNA, the CDR3 is TGTGCCAGCAGCTTAACCGGACGCGGGTCCTACGAGCAGTACTTC.

There are a few counts of this clone. The chain links TRBV27 to TRBJ2-7; D assignment may be TRBD1 or TRBD2 (6 bases each). CDR3 size: 13 residues. The germline V gene encodes CDR1 MNHEY and CDR2 SMNVEV (reference sequence). Deletions cut 6 bases from V and 6 bases from J, with 15 bases between. The CDR3 protein is CASSPSRGREQYF. The CDR3 DNA sequence: TGTGCCAGCAGCCCCTCTCGGGGGCGCGAGCAGTACTTC.

The chain recombines TRBV28 with TRBJ1-5, with D tentatively TRBD1 (6 bases). This CDR3 comprises 14 residues. Deletions cut 3 bases from V and 7 bases from J, with 13 bases between. CDR1 is MDHEN and CDR2 is SYDVKM in the germline V gene. The CDR3 sequence is CASSLPGERQPQHF. The CDR3 region has the DNA TGTGCCAGCAGTTTGCCAGGGGAAAGGCAGCCCCAGCATTTT. Full variable domain (remainder filled in from reference TRBV28 and TRBJ1-5): DVKVTQSSRYLVKRTGEKVFLECVQDMDHENMFWYRQDPGLGLRLIYFSYDVKMKEKGDIPEGYSVSREKKERFSLILESASTNQTSMYLCASSLPGERQPQHFGDGTRLSIL.

This rearrangement joins TRBV11-2 to TRBJ2-2; TRBD1 might be the D (6 bases). The CDR3 has 15 amino acids. V lost 2 bases, J lost 4 bases, and 11 bases lay in between. Germline V gene data show CDR1 as SGHAT and CDR2 as FQNNGV. CDR3 loop: CASSLIRGSTGELFF. In DNA form, the CDR3 reads TGTGCCAGCAGCTTAATCAGGGGAAGCACCGGGGAGCTGTTTTTT.

This chain uses TRBV10-3 with TRBJ2-7; D is perhaps TRBD2 (6 bases). V lost 4 bases and J 5 bases, leaving 21 bases between the germline ends. Germline V gene data show CDR1 as ENHRY and CDR2 as SYGVKD. CDR3 length: 16 amino acids. In DNA, the CDR3 is TGTGCCATCAGTGCCCGGGAGCCAGGAGTTTCCGACGAGCAGTACTTC. This gives the protein CAISAREPGVSDEQYF.

This chain uses TRBV5-1 with TRBJ2-3, with TRBD1 matching 8 bases. Trimming cost V 3 bases and J 4 bases; bases outside gene matches: 13. This CDR3 comprises 17 residues. Per the germline V gene, CDR1 is SGHRS and CDR2 is YFSETQ. The DNA of the CDR3 is TGCGCCAGCAGCTCCAAGAGGACAGGGCTAGGGGCAGATACGCAGTATTTT. It yields the protein CASSSKRTGLGADTQYF.

The chain carries TRBV7-2 and TRBJ2-3; 8 nucleotides line up with TRBD2. Germline CDR1 and CDR2: SGHTA and FQGNSA. The CDR3 totals 15 residues. The ends lost 5 bases at V and 6 bases at J; junction bases unmatched: 10. The CDR3 spells CASSLTAGEGDTQYF. CDR3 DNA: TGTGCCAGCAGCCTAACAGCGGGAGAAGGTGATACGCAGTATTTT.

The chain uses TRBV25-1 and TRBJ2-7; D gene unclear. Germline V gives CDR1 MGHDK, CDR2 SYGVNS. The CDR3 has 13 amino acids. Trimming removed 1 base from V and 5 bases from J, with 9 bases in between. The CDR3 DNA sequence: TGTGCCAGCAGTGAATTCAGTGGGGACGAGCAGTACTTC. As protein: CASSEFSGDEQYF.

This rearrangement joins TRBV5-1 to TRBJ1-1; D might be TRBD1 (5 bases). CDR1 SGHRS and CDR2 YFSETQ come from the germline V gene. With 2 bases removed from V and 3 bases from J, the gap between germline ends came to 11 bases. The CDR3 runs 14 residues. The CDR3 nucleotides are TGCGCCAGCAGCTTTACGGGGCGGGACACTGAAGCTTTCTTT. Protein sequence: CASSFTGRDTEAFF.

This clone was detected once. The CDR3 nucleotides read TGTGCCAGCAACCCAGCGGGCGGGTGGGGATCTGAGCAGTTCTTC. Its translation: CASNPAGGWGSEQFF. The rearrangement joins TRBV6-6 to TRBJ2-1; TRBD2 might be the D (6 bases). V lost 7 bases and J lost 9, with 22 bases in between. Germline values: CDR1 MNHNY, CDR2 SVGAGI (reference sequence). This CDR3 comprises 15 residues.

This chain joins TRBV7-2 and TRBJ2-1; TRBD1 matches 12 bases. The CDR3 totals 14 residues. Germline CDR1 reads SGHTA; CDR2 reads FQGNSA. The V segment lost 5 bases and the J segment 10 bases; nucleotides outside the gene matches: 6. The CDR3 sequence: CASSTRDRGREQFF. CDR3 nucleotide sequence: TGTGCCAGCAGCACTCGGGACAGGGGGCGCGAGCAGTTCTTC. The full variable domain, in which reference TRBV7-2 and TRBJ2-1 provide the parts outside the CDR3, is GAGVSQSPSNKVTEKGKDVELRCDPISGHTALYWYRQSLGQGLEFLIYFQGNSAPDKSGLPSDRFSAERTGGSVSTLTIQRTQQEDSAVYLCASSTRDRGREQFFGPGTRLTVL.

A single count supports this clone. V gene TRBV25-1 combines with J gene TRBJ2-7; the D gene is possibly TRBD2 (6 bases). The CDR3 contains 13 residues. Deletions cut 8 bases from V and 4 bases from J, with 15 bases between. Germline V gene lookup returns CDR1 MGHDK and CDR2 SYGVNS. The DNA for the CDR3 is TGTGCCAGCCACGGGAGCCGGAATTACGAGCAGTACTTC. Translated, it gives CASHGSRNYEQYF.

This rearrangement joins TRBV14 to TRBJ2-3; D gene uncertain. Deletions cut 2 bases from V and 5 bases from J, with 11 bases between. This CDR3 has 14 residues. Germline V lookup: CDR1 SGHDN, CDR2 FVKESK. CDR3 nucleotide sequence: TGTGCCAGCAGCCAATGGGTTTTGAAAGATACGCAGTATTTT. Translated, it gives CASSQWVLKDTQYF. The complete variable domain, with remaining parts taken from reference TRBV14 and TRBJ2-3, reads EAGVTQFPSHSVIEKGQTVTLRCDPISGHDNLYWYRRVMGKEIKFLLHFVKESKQDESGMPNNRFLAERTGGTYSTLKVQPAELEDSGVYFCASSQWVLKDTQYFGPGTRLTVL.

The V call is TRBV9, the J call TRBJ2-5; D is unclear. CDR1 is SGDLS, CDR2 YYNGEE, per germline. Between the trimmed V and J ends, which lost 0 bases and 2 bases, there was a span of 11 bases. This CDR3 is built from 15 residues. The CDR3 sequence is CASSVDFGGQETQYF. DNA of the CDR3: TGTGCCAGCAGCGTAGATTTCGGTGGACAAGAGACCCAGTACTTC.